A single sample is the source of the 26 T cell receptor beta chains below, sequenced in a study of blood T cell repertoires in COVID-19. Profiled with immunoSEQ multiplex PCR; TCRdb holds only in-frame clones, not every one. Here the sample spans more than 150,000 clones, less than 90% being singletons. The sequenced sample was PBMCs or T cells enriched from blood (not recorded which). These receptors came from a woman between 45 and 65 years old who had recovered from COVID-19.

The rearrangement uses TRBV27 and TRBJ1-4; D may be TRBD1 (6 bases). CDR3 length: 17 residues. Trimming took 4 bases from V and 0 from J, leaving 15 bases between them. Germline values: CDR1 MNHEY, CDR2 SMNVEV (reference sequence). The CDR3 bases are TGTGCCAGCAGTTCGGGGGGGGGCCCTTCAACTAATGAAAAACTGTTTTTT. Protein: CASSSGGGPSTNEKLFF.

The rearrangement uses TRBV27 and TRBJ2-5, with D maybe TRBD1 (6 bases). The germline CDR1 and CDR2 sequences are MNHEY and SMNVEV (reference sequence). V was clipped by 10 bases and J by 4 bases, with 16 bases between them. The CDR3 spans 13 residues. In DNA, the CDR3 is TGTGCCATTTCGAGACAGGCCGGAGAGACCCAGTACTTC. This sequence encodes CAISRQAGETQYF.

The V call is TRBV12-3 or TRBV12-4, the J call TRBJ2-1; a weak D match, TRBD1 (6 bases). The V gene lost 3 bases and the J gene lost 7 bases, with 7 bases spanning the gap. The CDR3 totals 12 residues. CDR3 DNA: TGTGCCAGCAGTTTGGGGGCGAATGAGCAGTTCTTC. This encodes CASSLGANEQFF.

The V call is TRBV7-2, the J call TRBJ2-1, with 9 bases fitting TRBD2. Looked up from germline, CDR1 is SGHTA and CDR2 is FQGNSA. V lost 1 base, J lost 4 bases, and 8 bases stayed unmatched. The CDR3 totals 17 residues. CDR3 in amino acids: CASSLVSGGRGYNEQFF. CDR3 bases: TGTGCCAGCAGCTTAGTAAGTGGCGGGAGGGGTTACAATGAGCAGTTCTTC. Full variable domain (rest looked up from reference TRBV7-2 and TRBJ2-1): GAGVSQSPSNKVTEKGKDVELRCDPISGHTALYWYRQSLGQGLEFLIYFQGNSAPDKSGLPSDRFSAERTGGSVSTLTIQRTQQEDSAVYLCASSLVSGGRGYNEQFFGPGTRLTVL.

The chain carries TRBV4-1 and TRBJ1-1; weak D call: TRBD1 (5 bases). The CDR3 extends over 15 amino acids. The germline gives CDR1 MGHRA, CDR2 YSYEKL. The V end was cut by 4 bases, the J end by 1 base, with 13 bases between. This chain's CDR3 is CASSRGEGTNTEAFF. The CDR3 region has the DNA TGCGCCAGCAGCCGAGGGGAGGGGACGAACACTGAAGCTTTCTTT.

V is TRBV28 and J is TRBJ1-1; 9 positions match TRBD1. The CDR3 contains 16 residues. Germline V gene sequence: CDR1 MDHEN, CDR2 SYDVKM. V gave up 4 bases and J gave up 8 bases; unmatched junction bases: 14. The CDR3 bases are TGTGCCAGCAGTTCACCCCATCCCAGGACAGGGGCCGAAGCTTTCTTT. Protein product: CASSSPHPRTGAEAFF.

This chain joins TRBV11-3 and TRBJ2-7; TRBD2 matches at 15 bases. Per germline, CDR1 SGHNT and CDR2 YENEEA. The CDR3 contains 19 residues. Trimming removed 5 bases from V and 3 bases from J; junction bases left unmatched: 14. The CDR3 sequence is CASSPGGTSGRSRGYEQYF. The CDR3 region has the DNA TGTGCCAGCAGCCCAGGGGGGACTAGCGGGAGGAGTAGGGGCTACGAGCAGTACTTC.

V usage is TRBV6-2 or TRBV6-3 and J usage is TRBJ2-7; 10 bases map to TRBD1. Per germline, CDR1 MNHEY and CDR2 SVGEGT. The CDR3 is 16 residues long. V lost 5 bases and J lost 0; bases outside the gene matches: 7. CDR3 in DNA: TGTGCCAGCAGTCCCCGCGGGGACAGGGGCTCCTACGAGCAGTACTTC. Translated, it gives CASSPRGDRGSYEQYF.

The chain combines TRBV30 with TRBJ1-4; D uncertain. The CDR3 consists of 15 residues. Deletions cut 3 bases from V and 7 bases from J, with 18 bases between. In germline, CDR1 is GTSNPN, CDR2 SVGIG (reference sequence). This chain's CDR3 is CAWSQWAGRGEKLFF. CDR3 nucleotides: TGTGCCTGGAGCCAATGGGCGGGTCGCGGTGAAAAACTGTTTTTT.

This clone has more than one count but fewer than ten. V usage is TRBV7-9 and J usage is TRBJ2-7; D is possibly TRBD1 (6 bases). The V gene lost 1 base and the J gene lost 1 base, with 11 bases spanning the gap. This CDR3 is 15 amino acids long. The V gene's germline CDR1 is SEHNR and CDR2 FQNEAQ (reference sequence). CDR3 coding DNA: TGTGCCAGCAGCTTAGAGTTGCAGGGGTCCTACGAGCAGTACTTC. Amino acid sequence: CASSLELQGSYEQYF.

The V call is TRBV24-1, the J call TRBJ2-1; the match to TRBD2 covers 13 bases. Germline V gene lookup returns CDR1 KGHDR and CDR2 SFDVKD. CDR3 length: 16 amino acids. Trimming removed 4 bases from V and 10 bases from J; junction bases left unmatched: 9. This chain's CDR3 is CATSDPRLAGGKEQFF. The CDR3 DNA sequence: TGTGCCACCAGTGACCCAAGACTAGCGGGAGGAAAGGAGCAGTTCTTC.

The chain has TRBV3-1 (or the pseudogene TRBV3-2) and TRBJ1-4; 12 nucleotides line up with TRBD1. Germline CDR1 reads LGHDT; CDR2 reads YNNKEL (reference sequence). V lost 5 bases to trimming and J lost 0 bases; unmatched junction nucleotides: 4. This CDR3 has 17 residues. The CDR3: CASSSGQGAPTNEKLFF. The CDR3 DNA follows: TGTGCCAGCAGCTCGGGACAGGGGGCACCAACTAATGAAAAACTGTTTTTT.

The genes are TRBV19 and TRBJ2-3; 8 bases match TRBD2. The CDR3 has 14 amino acids. The germline V gene encodes CDR1 LNHDA and CDR2 SQIVND (reference sequence). The junction had 2 bases not matched to a gene; V was cut back by 4 bases and J by 2 bases. CDR3 sequence (DNA): TGTGCCAGTAGTAGACTAGCGTCCACAGATACGCAGTATTTT. Protein sequence: CASSRLASTDTQYF.

The genes are TRBV7-9 and TRBJ2-1, with TRBD2 identical over 8 bases. In germline, CDR1 is SEHNR, CDR2 FQNEAQ (reference sequence). The ends lost 4 bases at V and 7 bases at J; junction bases unmatched: 6. This CDR3 is 14 amino acids long. CDR3 DNA: TGTGCCAGCAGCTCCCGGACTAGCAGGAATGAGCAGTTCTTC. Its translation is CASSSRTSRNEQFF.

The J gene is TRBJ2-7, the V gene TRBV28, with a possible D match to TRBD1 (7 bases). CDR1 MDHEN and CDR2 SYDVKM come from the germline V gene. V lost 3 bases and J lost 4, with 13 bases in between. The length of the CDR3 is 14 residues. The CDR3 is CASSLEGQPYEQYF. The DNA of the CDR3 is TGTGCCAGCAGTTTGGAGGGACAGCCGTACGAGCAGTACTTC.

This rearrangement joins TRBV19 to TRBJ1-6, with 9 bases aligning to TRBD1. Per the germline V gene, CDR1 is LNHDA and CDR2 is SQIVND (reference sequence). CDR3 size: 14 residues. J gave up 7 bases and V 6 bases, and 4 bases lay outside the gene matches. The CDR3 is CASRDRGLNSPLHF. In DNA form, the CDR3 reads TGTGCCAGTAGGGACAGGGGTCTCAATTCACCCCTCCACTTT.

The chain recombines TRBV2 with TRBJ2-2; 7 nucleotides line up with TRBD2. The junction had 9 bases not matched to a gene; V was cut back by 4 bases and J by 4 bases. Per the germline V gene, CDR1 is SNHLY and CDR2 is FYNNEI. The CDR3 extends over 16 amino acids. The CDR3 reads CASSVFRPGGTGELFF. The CDR3 nucleotides read TGTGCCAGCAGTGTGTTCCGCCCGGGGGGCACCGGGGAGCTGTTTTTT.

The chain links TRBV28 to TRBJ2-2; D is perhaps TRBD1 (6 bases). The germline gives CDR1 MDHEN, CDR2 SYDVKM. There are 18 residues in the CDR3. V dropped 5 bases and J dropped 0 bases, with 19 bases sitting between them. The CDR3 coding sequence is TGTGCCAGCAGTAGCGACAGGATCCTTAACGCGAACACCGGGGAGCTGTTTTTT. Amino acids: CASSSDRILNANTGELFF.

The chain recombines TRBV28 with TRBJ2-3; TRBD2 aligns across 10 bases. Per germline, CDR1 MDHEN and CDR2 SYDVKM. J lost 0 bases, V lost 7 bases, and 13 bases had no gene match. CDR3 size: 18 residues. The CDR3 loop reads CASTPLKTSGSSTDTQYF. The DNA of the CDR3 is TGTGCCAGCACCCCCCTCAAGACTAGCGGGTCTAGCACAGATACGCAGTATTTT.

The gene calls are TRBV10-2 and TRBJ2-1; 8 nucleotides line up with TRBD1. Germline V gene data show CDR1 as WSHSY and CDR2 as SAAADI. The CDR3 consists of 14 residues. The V segment lost 3 bases and the J segment 13 bases; nucleotides outside the gene matches: 11. For the CDR3, the DNA is TGCGCCAGCAGTGACCCGGACAGGGTAGTGTACCAGTTCTTC. Protein sequence: CASSDPDRVVYQFF.

This clone was observed a single time. This sequence joins TRBV5-6 and TRBJ2-3; TRBD1 matches at 9 bases. The length of the CDR3 is 16 residues. Germline V gene lookup returns CDR1 SGHDT and CDR2 YYEEEE. The V gene end was trimmed by 5 bases and the J gene end by 2 bases; junction bases not matched to a gene: 9. The CDR3 bases are TGTGCCAGCAGGCCCATCGGACAGGGGAACACAGATACGCAGTATTTT. It yields the protein CASRPIGQGNTDTQYF.

The chain employs TRBV10-3 and TRBJ1-3, with TRBD1 as a possible D gene (6 bases). CDR1 is ENHRY and CDR2 is SYGVKD in the germline V gene. Trimming removed 6 bases from V and 4 bases from J, with 10 bases in between. The CDR3 length is 13 residues. CDR3 sequence (DNA): TGTGCCATCAGCTCAGGGGCGGGAAACACCATATATTTT. Amino acid sequence: CAISSGAGNTIYF.

Concerning this clone itself: Relative to the germline gene, one junction end is altered; a read error may explain this. This chain connects TRBV2 to TRBJ2-7; 9 nucleotides match TRBD2. The germline CDR1 and CDR2 sequences are SNHLY and FYNNEI. CDR3 length: 12 amino acids. CDR3 sequence: CASKTDGGREAF. As DNA, the CDR3 is TGTGCCAGCAAAACCGACGGCGGGAGGGAGGCCTTC.

J is TRBJ2-1 and V is TRBV24-1, with 7 bases identical to TRBD2. The ends lost 4 bases at V and 7 bases at J; junction bases unmatched: 15. The CDR3 covers 17 residues. The germline gives CDR1 KGHDR, CDR2 SFDVKD. This chain's CDR3 is CATSDPQRGGVLNEQFF. CDR3 bases: TGTGCCACCAGTGACCCCCAACGGGGAGGGGTCTTGAATGAGCAGTTCTTC.

The chain links TRBV6-1 to TRBJ1-6, with TRBD1 matching over 10 bases. There are 14 residues in the CDR3. Looked up from germline, CDR1 is MNHNS and CDR2 is SASEGT. V dropped 3 bases and J dropped 7; count of bases not matched to a gene: 0. CDR3 nucleotides: TGTGCCAGCAGTGAGGACAGGGGGAATTCACCCCTCCACTTT. It encodes CASSEDRGNSPLHF.

J is TRBJ2-6 and V is TRBV7-9; D may be TRBD1 (6 bases). Germline CDR1 SEHNR, CDR2 FQNEAQ (reference sequence). V was cut by 8 bases and J by 0 bases, with 8 bases left in between. The CDR3 extends over 14 amino acids. CDR3: CASLGGSGANVLTF. In DNA form, the CDR3 reads TGTGCCAGCCTAGGGGGCTCTGGGGCCAACGTCCTGACTTTC.